The 32 T cell receptor beta chains reported below all come from one sample, sequenced in a study of blood T cells in healthy people across ages. The authors ran a second PCR of about 7 to 11 cycles using a sample-barcoded 5' primer and a J-beta primer mix. TCRdb re-called the 5' RACE reads through MiXCR, storing one row per CDR3 protein. The sample yields just under 900,000 distinct CDR3 sequences, more than 25% seen once. Sequencing used blood. Receptors were obtained from a woman aged 80 or over in good health.

This clonotype was counted a few times. The CDR3 nucleotides are TGTGCCATCAAGGGACAGGGGGATCAGCCCCAGCATTTT. This codes for CAIKGQGDQPQHF. This chain uses TRBV10-3 with TRBJ1-5; TRBD1 matches 11 bases. This CDR3 is built from 13 residues. In germline, CDR1 is ENHRY, CDR2 SYGVKD. V shed 7 bases and J 5 bases; nucleotides not matched to a gene: 1.

Worth noting for this clonotype: A read error is possible here, since a much larger clone lies one base away. The rearrangement joins TRBV9 to TRBJ1-5, with a possible D match to TRBD1 (6 bases). The CDR3 has 15 residues. Germline V lookup: CDR1 SGDLS, CDR2 YYNGEE. V was shortened by 3 bases and J by 5 bases, with 15 bases between the two germline ends. Here the CDR3 reads CASSDQGNSDQPQHF. The CDR3 region has the DNA TGTGCCAGCAGCGATCAGGGGAACAGCGATCAGCCCCAGCATTTT. The full variable domain, with the rest looked up from reference TRBV9 and TRBJ1-5, is DSGVTQTPKHLITATGQRVTLRCSPRSGDLSVYWYQQSLDQGLQFLIQYYNGEERAKGNILERFSAQQFPDLHSELNLSSLELGDSALYFCASSDQGNSDQPQHFGDGTRLSIL.

As for this clonotype: One end of the junction does not line up with germline, which may come from a read error. The rearrangement links TRBV5-5 to TRBJ1-2; 7 bases agree with TRBD1. The CDR3 consists of 12 residues. Germline CDR1 reads SGHKS; CDR2 reads YYEKEE (reference sequence). Here the CDR3 reads CAGSSGGFGYTF. The CDR3 DNA is TGTGCCGGCAGCTCAGGGGGTTTTGGCTACACCTTC. Full variable domain (missing parts from reference TRBV5-5 and TRBJ1-2): DAGVTQSPTHLIKTRGQQVTLRCSPISGHKSVSWYQQVLGQGPQFIFQYYEKEERGRGNFPDRFSARQFPNYSSELNVNALLLGDSALYLCAGSSGGFGYTFGSGTRLTVV.

The table lists this clonotype with many counts. Its ends do not fully match the called genes, so a read error is possible. This chain uses TRBV9 with TRBJ2-5, with D possibly matching TRBD1 (6 bases). This CDR3 is built from 12 residues. Looked up from germline, CDR1 is SGDLS and CDR2 is YYNGEE. The CDR3 loop reads CASSVQGETQYF. The CDR3 region has the DNA TGCGCCAGCAGCGTACAGGGTGAGACCCAGTACTTC.

This clonotype was found a few times. This sequence joins TRBV4-2 and TRBJ1-1, with 8 bases that match TRBD1. The CDR3 loop spans 17 amino acids. Germline CDR1 is LGHNA and CDR2 is YNFKEQ. J gave up 0 bases and V 1 base, and 7 bases lay outside the gene matches. The CDR3 loop is CASSQGLQGGMNTEAFF. The DNA of the CDR3 is TGTGCCAGCAGCCAAGGCCTACAGGGGGGTATGAACACTGAAGCTTTCTTT.

Regarding this clonotype: A junction boundary mismatches the germline segment, possibly from a read error. The chain is built from TRBV6-5 and TRBJ2-1, with D possibly matching TRBD1 (5 bases). Germline V CDR1 and CDR2: MNHEY, SVGAGI. The CDR3 runs to 14 residues. DNA for the CDR3: TGTGCCAGCAGTTCTCCAGGGTCCTACAGTGAGCAGTTCTTC. Translated: CASSSPGSYSEQFF.

This clonotype was observed many times. The rearrangement links TRBV7-9 to TRBJ2-5; 9 nucleotides match TRBD1. The length of the CDR3 is 16 residues. Trimming at V came to 1 base and at J to 4 bases, leaving 7 bases not matched to a gene. Per germline, CDR1 SEHNR and CDR2 FQNEAQ (reference sequence). DNA of the CDR3: TGTGCCAGCAGCTTAGTTGCGGGACAGGGAGGAGAGACCCAGTACTTC. Protein sequence: CASSLVAGQGGETQYF.

At least ten counts were recorded for this clonotype. A much larger clone lies a single base off, so this may be a read error. This sequence joins TRBV18 and TRBJ2-7; D possibly matches TRBD1 or TRBD2 (5 bases each). V was trimmed by 6 bases and J by 0 bases, leaving 15 bases between them. The V gene's germline CDR1 is KGHSH and CDR2 LQKENI. There are 15 residues in the CDR3. The CDR3 region is CASSPERGDSYEQYF. DNA for the CDR3: TGTGCCAGCTCCCCCGAGAGGGGCGACTCCTACGAGCAGTACTTC.

Ten or more counts support this clonotype. V usage is TRBV6-2 or TRBV6-3 and J usage is TRBJ1-2; TRBD1 matches at 8 bases. The germline V gene has CDR1 MNHEY and CDR2 SVGEGT. The CDR3 consists of 13 residues. Unmatched junction bases numbered 5, after V lost 7 bases and J lost 4 bases. CDR3 protein: CASNTGGTYGYTF. In nucleotides, the CDR3 is TGTGCCAGCAATACAGGGGGGACCTATGGCTACACCTTC.

This clonotype was counted a single time. V usage is TRBV7-2 and J usage is TRBJ2-2; TRBD1 agrees at 10 bases. J gave up 0 bases and V 8 bases, and 12 bases lay outside the gene matches. Germline CDR1 is SGHTA and CDR2 is FQGNSA. This CDR3 is built from 18 residues. CDR3 sequence (DNA): TGTGCCAGCCGCCCCGGACAGGGGGTTCACGCGAACACCGGGGAGCTGTTTTTT. Protein sequence: CASRPGQGVHANTGELFF.

This clonotype showed up just a few times. Compared with germline, one end of the junction differs, possibly owing to a read error. The rearrangement uses TRBV5-1 and TRBJ1-4; 7 bases line up with TRBD1. This CDR3 is built from 15 residues. Germline V CDR1 and CDR2: SGHRS, YFSETQ. For the CDR3, the DNA is TGCGCCAGCAGCGTTTACAGGGGAACTAATGAAAAACGGTTTTTT. Protein sequence: CASSVYRGTNEKRFF. The whole variable domain, remainder taken from reference TRBV5-1 and TRBJ1-4, is KAGVTQTPRYLIKTRGQQVTLSCSPISGHRSVSWYQQTPGQGLQFLFEYFSETQRNKGNFPGRFSGRQFSNSRSEMNVSTLELGDSALYLCASSVYRGTNEKRFFGSGTQLSVL.

This clonotype was detected ten times or more. This sequence joins TRBV9 and TRBJ2-1, with D tentatively TRBD1 or TRBD2 (5 bases each). CDR3 length: 16 residues. The V end lost 2 bases, the J end lost 7 bases, and 19 bases lay between the germline ends. CDR1 is SGDLS, CDR2 YYNGEE, per germline. The CDR3 region is CASSVASGTPRNEQFF. CDR3 DNA: TGTGCCAGCAGCGTTGCCTCCGGGACCCCGAGGAATGAGCAGTTCTTC.

This clonotype turned up a few times. The chain uses TRBV2 and TRBJ1-1; D uncertain. Trimming removed 6 bases from V and 7 bases from J, with 12 bases in between. The CDR3 covers 12 residues. Germline assignment: CDR1 SNHLY and CDR2 FYNNEI. The CDR3 region is CASSPGSVEAFF. The CDR3 nucleotides are TGTGCCAGCAGCCCTGGGTCGGTTGAAGCTTTCTTT.

This clonotype was counted ten times or more. Germline and junction disagree at one end, which may indicate a read error. The chain recombines TRBV7-7 with TRBJ2-7; D may be TRBD1 or TRBD2 (5 bases each). The CDR3 contains 14 residues. In germline, CDR1 is SSHAT, CDR2 FNYEAQ (reference sequence). This CDR3 is CASSPSTGADEQYF. CDR3 nucleotide sequence: TGTGCTAGCAGCCCATCCACCGGGGCCGACGAGCAGTACTTC.

As for this clonotype: The junction differs from germline at one of its ends, possibly a read error. The V and J genes are TRBV13 and TRBJ2-1, with a weak D call TRBD2 (5 bases). CDR3 size: 14 residues. Looked up from germline, CDR1 is PRHDT and CDR2 is FYEKMQ (reference sequence). As DNA, the CDR3 is TGTGCCAACAGCCAATCTAGCTTCGACAATGAGCAGTTCTTC. Protein product: CANSQSSFDNEQFF. The full variable domain, rest sourced from reference TRBV13 and TRBJ2-1, is AAGVIQSPRHLIKEKRETATLKCYPIPRHDTVYWYQQGPGQDPQFLISFYEKMQSDKGSIPDRFSAQQFSDYHSELNMSSLELGDSALYFCANSQSSFDNEQFFGPGTRLTVL.

This sequence joins TRBV18 and TRBJ2-5; 9 nucleotides agree with TRBD1. V shed 4 bases and J 2 bases; nucleotides not matched to a gene: 5. The CDR3 runs 15 residues. From germline, CDR1 is KGHSH and CDR2 LQKENI. CDR3 bases: TGTGCCAGCTCACTCAGGACAGGGGTACAAGAGACCCAGTACTTC. Protein product: CASSLRTGVQETQYF.

The V and J genes are TRBV10-3 and TRBJ2-3; 11 nucleotides match TRBD2. The CDR3 loop spans 17 amino acids. With 0 bases clipped from V and 2 bases from J, the junction kept 4 bases outside the gene matches. Germline V gene sequence: CDR1 ENHRY, CDR2 SYGVKD. CDR3 sequence: CAISESIAGGSTDTQYF. The CDR3 DNA reads TGTGCCATCAGTGAGTCGATAGCGGGAGGGTCCACAGATACGCAGTATTTT.

This clonotype came up a few times. The rearrangement links TRBV10-2 to TRBJ2-3, with D uncertain. This CDR3 is built from 12 residues. The ends were cut back, 3 bases at V and 4 bases at J, with 5 bases in the middle. CDR1 and CDR2 (germline): WSHSY, SAAADI. CDR3 bases: TGCGCCAGCAGTGAATCTCCAGATACGCAGTATTTT. It encodes CASSESPDTQYF.

This clonotype has at least ten counts. This rearrangement joins TRBV11-2 to TRBJ2-3; D gene unclear. The length of the CDR3 is 17 residues. Germline lookup yields CDR1 SGHAT and CDR2 FQNNGV. The ends were cut back, 2 bases at V and 0 bases at J, with 15 bases in the middle. As DNA, the CDR3 is TGTGCCAGCAGCTTATTAGTACCACAGTATAGCACAGATACGCAGTATTTT. This sequence encodes CASSLLVPQYSTDTQYF.

V is TRBV14 and J is TRBJ1-4; TRBD1 matches 7 bases. The CDR3 is 15 amino acids. With V trimmed by 4 bases and J by 8 bases, 10 bases remained unmatched. Germline CDR1 reads SGHDN; CDR2 reads FVKESK. The DNA for the CDR3 is TGTGCCAGCAGCCTCTACAGGGGTGTAGGAGAAAAACTGTTTTTT. Protein sequence: CASSLYRGVGEKLFF.

This clonotype has ten or more counts. J is TRBJ2-7 and V is TRBV20-1; D may be TRBD1 (6 bases). CDR3 length: 12 amino acids. V was clipped by 6 bases and J by 5 bases, with 14 bases between them. Germline CDR1 and CDR2: DFQATT and SNEGSKA (reference sequence). The CDR3 nucleotides are TGCAGTGCGTCAGGGGCCGACAACGAGCAGTACTTC. Translation gives CSASGADNEQYF.

The J gene is TRBJ1-4, the V gene TRBV12-3 or TRBV12-4, with TRBD1 as a possible D gene (6 bases). This CDR3 comprises 13 residues. V was trimmed by 7 bases and J by 8 bases, leaving 14 bases between them. The CDR3 DNA reads TGTGCCAGCAAAAAGCGGGACAACGAAAAACTGTTTTTT. As protein: CASKKRDNEKLFF.

The table lists this clonotype with many counts. The V call is TRBV12-3 or TRBV12-4, the J call TRBJ2-3; D not resolved. Trimming took off 5 bases at V and 7 bases at J, with 10 bases between the two ends. This CDR3 comprises 12 residues. CDR3 sequence: CASSADGHTQYF. The CDR3 DNA sequence: TGTGCCAGCAGTGCGGACGGACATACGCAGTATTTT.

Points on this clonotype: A read error is possible here, since a much larger clone lies one base away. The chain joins TRBV6-2 or TRBV6-3 to TRBJ2-7; D is unresolved. The closer fit of TRBJ2-5 to the DNA end suggests the J call may be wrong. CDR3 length: 13 amino acids. Germline CDR1 MNHEY, CDR2 SVGEGT. The CDR3 reads CTSSWKLRETQYF. In nucleotides, the CDR3 is TGTACCAGCAGTTGGAAGCTCCGGGAGACCCAGTACTTC.

This clonotype was seen many times. The rearrangement joins TRBV12-3 or TRBV12-4 to TRBJ2-7; D unresolved. This CDR3 is built from 12 residues. Trimming took 8 bases from V and 4 from J, leaving 12 bases between them. The CDR3 loop reads CASSARRYEQYF. CDR3 nucleotide sequence: TGTGCCAGCTCCGCTCGGCGTTACGAGCAGTACTTC.

This clonotype has ten or more counts. This chain joins TRBV7-8 and TRBJ2-3, with TRBD1 identical over 11 bases. CDR1 is SGHVS, CDR2 FQNEAQ, per germline. This CDR3 region has 16 residues. V gave up 3 bases and J gave up 3 bases; unmatched junction bases: 5. The CDR3 DNA reads TGTGCCAGCAGCTTCGGAGGGACAGGGGGAACAGATACGCAGTATTTT. Encoded protein: CASSFGGTGGTDTQYF.

This clonotype was observed many times. The chain carries TRBV7-9 and TRBJ2-1, with a tentative D call TRBD2 (6 bases). The CDR3 sequence is 16 residues long. The germline V gene encodes CDR1 SEHNR and CDR2 FQNEAQ (reference sequence). Trimming pared 3 bases from V and 0 bases from J, leaving 12 bases between. This CDR3 reads CASSFPTGSSYNEQFF. The CDR3 DNA reads TGTGCCAGCAGCTTCCCCACCGGGAGCTCCTACAATGAGCAGTTCTTC.

This chain connects TRBV12-3 or TRBV12-4 to TRBJ1-5; possible D gene TRBD1, 5 bases. Trimming took off 6 bases at V and 6 bases at J, with 21 bases between the two ends. The CDR3 length is 16 residues. The CDR3 DNA reads TGTGCCAGCAGGCCGGCAGGAGGAGGGGAACGTCAGCCCCAGCATTTT. Protein sequence: CASRPAGGGERQPQHF.

This clonotype was observed many times. The rearrangement uses TRBV18 and TRBJ2-7, with TRBD2 as a possible D gene (7 bases). CDR1 and CDR2 from the germline V gene are KGHSH and LQKENI. Deletions cut 2 bases from V and 2 bases from J, with 13 bases between. This CDR3 contains 15 residues. The CDR3 DNA reads as TGTGCCAGCTCACCAAGTTCCGGGGGGCCCTACGAGCAGTACTTC. Translation: CASSPSSGGPYEQYF.

A few counts support this clonotype. This rearrangement joins TRBV2 to TRBJ2-1; 9 nucleotides agree with TRBD2. This CDR3 is built from 14 residues. The J segment lost 5 bases and the V segment lost 6 bases, leaving 5 bases of the junction unmatched. Germline V gives CDR1 SNHLY, CDR2 FYNNEI. The CDR3 loop is CASRGAGGHNEQFF. CDR3 DNA sequence: TGTGCCAGCAGGGGAGCGGGGGGACACAATGAGCAGTTCTTC. Full variable domain (rest looked up from reference TRBV2 and TRBJ2-1): EPEVTQTPSHQVTQMGQEVILRCVPISNHLYFYWYRQILGQKVEFLVSFYNNEISEKSEIFDDQFSVERPDGSNFTLKIRSTKLEDSAMYFCASRGAGGHNEQFFGPGTRLTVL.

This clonotype was recorded many times. CDR3 sequence reads: CASSPPSGGRNNEQFF. CDR3 sequence (DNA): TGTGCCAGCTCACCACCGTCGGGGGGGCGTAACAATGAGCAGTTCTTC. The chain couples TRBV18 to TRBJ2-1, with 8 bases that match TRBD2. This CDR3 comprises 16 residues. With 0 bases clipped from V and 5 bases from J, the junction kept 6 bases outside the gene matches. Germline assignment: CDR1 KGHSH and CDR2 LQKENI.

The table lists this clonotype with many counts. The rearrangement uses TRBV5-5 and TRBJ1-2; TRBD1 is a possible D gene (6 bases). CDR1 and CDR2 (germline): SGHKS, YYEKEE (reference sequence). V lost 3 bases to trimming and J lost 2 bases, with 14 bases between them. The length of the CDR3 is 15 residues. The CDR3, as DNA: TGTGCCAGCAGCTCTGCTCAGGGGATAAACTATGGCTACACCTTC. As protein: CASSSAQGINYGYTF. Full variable domain (rest looked up from reference TRBV5-5 and TRBJ1-2): DAGVTQSPTHLIKTRGQQVTLRCSPISGHKSVSWYQQVLGQGPQFIFQYYEKEERGRGNFPDRFSARQFPNYSSELNVNALLLGDSALYLCASSSAQGINYGYTFGSGTRLTVV.